This TCR beta chain was obtained from a study of early T cells in non-severe SARS-CoV-2 infection. Background on the study: Investigators sequenced bulk RNA drawn from unsorted whole blood, and chains remained unpaired.

V was pared by 1 base and J by 10 bases, with 12 bases between. The CDR3 sequence is 13 residues long. From germline, CDR1 is KGHSH and CDR2 LQKENI. TCRdb re-called the 5' RACE reads through MiXCR, storing one row per CDR3 protein. The top ten clones hold roughly 3% of a sample with around 45,000 distinct CDR3 sequences, around 3.6% of them seen once. This clonotype was counted ten times or more. Sequencing was performed on whole blood. The gene calls are TRBV18 and TRBJ2-3; weak D call: TRBD1 (5 bases). The clonotype was recovered from an adult who was a healthcare worker with PCR-confirmed SARS-CoV-2 infection or an uninfected control (not recorded which). CDR3 nucleotide sequence: TGTGCCAGCTCACCACTAAAACAGGACCCGCAGTATTTT. Translation gives CASSPLKQDPQYF. The full variable domain, rest sourced from reference TRBV18 and TRBJ2-3, is NAGVMQNPRHLVRRRGQEARLRCSPMKGHSHVYWYRQLPEEGLKFMVYLQKENIIDESGMPKERFSAEFPKEGPSILRIQQVVRGDSAAYFCASSPLKQDPQYFGPGTRLTVL.